This T cell receptor beta chain was found in a study of shared clonotypes between healthy human individuals. This clone was seen at least ten times. Per the study methods: Without quality scores, immunoSEQ junctional reads could not be filtered like full-length reads. Sequencing was performed with immunoSEQ multiplex PCR; in TCRdb, only in-frame clones are kept and a portion is missing. V and J calls and clone size follow that table, whereas D and trimming were derived from the DNA. Seen here are approximately 640,000 clones, about 78% observed once, and the top ten hold 1.8%. The V gene's germline CDR1 is SGHRS and CDR2 YFSETQ. The V gene end was trimmed by 4 bases and the J gene end by 0 bases; junction bases not matched to a gene: 9. CDR3 length: 16 residues.

Input material: memory CD4+ T cells sorted from blood. Regarding subset: CD45RA-negative fraction. This sequence was found in a woman aged 30 to 39 in good health. This sequence joins TRBV5-1 and TRBJ2-7; 8 nucleotides line up with TRBD1. Here the CDR3 DNA reads TGCGCCAGCAGCGTTCAGCCAGGGGGCTCCTCCTACGAGCAGTACTTC. Residues: CASSVQPGGSSYEQYF.